The present entry profiles one T cell receptor (beta chain) with its context. The antigen remains unidentified. Healthy donors had no documented immune events, such as infections, while sampled. The method was immunoSEQ multiplex PCR; TCRdb's version includes in-frame clones alone and lacks a portion of them. Of about 50,000 clones in the sample, roughly 82% are singletons; the top ten hold 11% to 15%. The data were obtained in a study of identifying expanded T cells in peripheral blood. Overall study results and limits: Variance in clone template counts between approximately 2-week samples significantly increased with total template count across all healthy donors.

The sample was blood. The clonotype originates from a person between 18 and 75 years old in good health.

The CDR3 region is CASSPQGQGGTEAFF. The CDR3, as DNA: TGTGCCAGCTCACCACAGGGACAGGGAGGTACTGAAGCTTTCTTT. This chain connects TRBV18 to TRBJ1-1, with 9 nucleotides matching TRBD1. Trimming at V came to 1 base and at J to 5 bases, leaving 5 bases not matched to a gene. CDR1 and CDR2 from the germline V gene are KGHSH and LQKENI. The CDR3 has 15 amino acids.